A selection of T cell receptor beta chains follows, all from one sample in a study of cytomegalovirus exposure and HLA in healthy donors. Assay used: immunoSEQ multiplex PCR; TCRdb lists only in-frame clones, some missing. This sample has about 200,000 clones; 60% to 85% occur once, and the top ten carry roughly a sixth. Material for sequencing was PBMCs. The source of these receptors is a man aged 40-55 years in good health and CMV-seronegative. Each CDR3 is given with its conserved first and last residue. A D gene is named only where the DNA matches it firmly. The size of a clone is reported for some rows only, either as once, few or many, or as a class for expanded clones.

j_gene	abundance	v_gene	d_gene	CDR3aa	CDR3nt
TRBJ1-2	.	TRBV6-1	.	CASHEGDYGYTF	TGTGCCAGTCACGAAGGGGACTATGGCTACACCTTC
TRBJ2-2	.	TRBV5-6	.	CASSRDTGELFF	TGTGCCAGCAGCCGAGACACCGGGGAGCTGTTTTTT
TRBJ2-5	.	TRBV7-3	TRBD2	CATSETGGAETQYF	TGTGCCACTTCCGAAACGGGGGGGGCGGAGACCCAGTACTTC
TRBJ2-1	.	TRBV30	TRBD2	CAWTAGGRHNEQFF	TGTGCCTGGACAGCGGGAGGAAGACACAATGAGCAGTTCTTC
TRBJ1-6	once	TRBV30	.	CAWSESEDSPLHF	TGTGCCTGGAGTGAGTCTGAGGATTCACCCCTCCACTTT
TRBJ2-7	.	TRBV19	TRBD2	CASSISSGSYEQYF	TGTGCCAGTAGTATATCCAGCGGGAGCTACGAGCAGTACTTC
TRBJ2-1	.	TRBV18	TRBD2	CASSLTSGSSYNEQFF	TGTGCCAGCTCATTGACTAGCGGGAGCTCCTACAATGAGCAGTTCTTC
TRBJ2-7	.	TRBV4-2	TRBD1	CASSQEGTGDYEQYF	TGTGCCAGCAGCCAAGAAGGGACAGGAGACTACGAGCAGTACTTC
TRBJ2-5	.	TRBV2	TRBD2	CASRGMGLDEETQYF	TGTGCCAGCAGGGGGATGGGACTAGACGAGGAGACCCAGTACTTC
TRBJ2-7	once	TRBV7-9	.	CASSLGQGTYEQYF	TGTGCCAGCAGCTTGGGGCAGGGGACCTACGAGCAGTACTTC
TRBJ2-7	.	TRBV12-5	TRBD1	CASGWSVGQGIHEQYF	TGTGCTAGTGGTTGGAGTGTGGGACAGGGGATCCACGAGCAGTACTTC
TRBJ2-2	.	TRBV14	.	CASSRRGDTGELFF	TGTGCCAGCAGCCGTCGGGGAGATACCGGGGAGCTGTTTTTT
TRBJ2-5	.	TRBV10-1	TRBD2	CASTDEGGTSGSQETQYF	TGCGCCAGCACCGATGAGGGGGGGACTAGCGGGAGCCAAGAGACCCAGTACTTC
TRBJ2-1	.	TRBV28	.	CASSSRGPRSYNEQFF	TGTGCCAGCAGCTCAAGGGGCCCCCGCTCCTACAATGAGCAGTTCTTC
TRBJ2-7	.	TRBV7-2	.	CASSLVTTSYEQYF	TGTGCCAGCAGCTTAGTCACTACTTCCTACGAGCAGTACTTC
TRBJ2-5	.	TRBV7-3	TRBD1	CASSAGTGKQETQYF	TGTGCCAGCAGCGCCGGGACAGGGAAACAAGAGACCCAGTACTTC
TRBJ2-1	.	TRBV5-1	TRBD1	CASSLRQGSNEQFF	TGCGCCAGCAGCTTGCGACAGGGGAGTAATGAGCAGTTCTTC
TRBJ2-1	.	TRBV6-5	TRBD2	CASSQGEGSYNEQFF	TGTGCCAGCAGCCAAGGGGAGGGGTCCTACAATGAGCAGTTCTTC
TRBJ2-2	.	TRBV5-1	.	CASSLKGQDGELFF	TGCGCCAGCAGCTTAAAGGGGCAAGACGGGGAGCTGTTTTTT
TRBJ2-3	.	TRBV4-2	.	CASSQDRGALTDTQYF	TGTGCCAGCAGCCAAGATCGGGGTGCCCTCACAGATACGCAGTATTTT
TRBJ2-3	.	TRBV9	.	CASSVGLDEYYRALTDTQYF	TGTGCCAGCAGCGTAGGTCTTGATGAGTACTACAGGGCCCTCACAGATACGCAGTATTTT
TRBJ2-1	.	TRBV11-3	TRBD1	CASSPRGTVSYNEQFF	TGTGCCAGCAGCCCCAGGGGGACAGTCTCCTACAATGAGCAGTTCTTC
TRBJ1-1	.	TRBV5-1	.	CASSLGGGTEAFF	TGCGCCAGCAGCTTAGGGGGGGGAACTGAAGCTTTCTTT
TRBJ2-2	.	TRBV4-3	.	CASSQPLSTNTGELFF	TGCGCCAGCAGCCAGCCACTGAGTACGAACACCGGGGAGCTGTTTTTT
TRBJ1-2	few	TRBV7-9	TRBD1	CASSFGQGAGGYTF	TGTGCCAGCAGCTTCGGACAGGGGGCGGGCGGCTACACCTTC
TRBJ2-3	.	TRBV5-4	TRBD2	CASSLKWGSGIGTDTQYF	TGTGCCAGCAGCTTGAAGTGGGGTAGCGGGATAGGTACAGATACGCAGTATTTT
TRBJ2-1	.	TRBV9	TRBD2	CASSVLSGGPYNEQFF	TGTGCCAGCAGCGTGCTCTCGGGAGGACCCTACAATGAGCAGTTCTTC
TRBJ1-2	.	TRBV5-1	.	CASSLAQLDYGYTF	TGCGCCAGCAGCTTGGCGCAGCTAGACTATGGCTACACCTTC
TRBJ1-1	once	TRBV5-6	TRBD1	CASSWRTGGVNTEAFF	TGTGCCAGCAGCTGGCGGACAGGGGGAGTGAACACTGAAGCTTTCTTT
TRBJ2-7	few	TRBV7-9	.	CASSGPLFREYF	TGTGCCAGCAGCGGTCCCCTATTCCGGGAGTACTTC
TRBJ2-7	.	TRBV19	.	CASSTRDNGFHEQYF	TGTGCCAGTAGTACCCGGGACAATGGTTTCCACGAGCAGTACTTC